The entry below gives a single T cell receptor beta chain sequence along with its context. The antigen is unknown. The record originates from a study of T cells in Graves' hyperthyroidism and ophthalmopathy. The CDR3 has 14 residues. Germline CDR1 reads SGHDN; CDR2 reads FVKESK. V gave up 3 bases and J gave up 9 bases, with 12 bases separating them. Template material for amplifying TCR beta CDR3 regions consisted of RNA transcripts. The study used the HTBI primer set for a first-round RT-PCR of the TCR CDR3. In TCRdb, the multiplex PCR reads were re-called with MiXCR into one record per CDR3 protein. This sample has around 400,000 distinct CDR3 sequences, with around 14% found just once. Study outcomes and limitations: Most thyroid clonotypes with frequency above 0.001 were detected in blood.

The source material was blood. This chain joins TRBV14 and TRBJ1-6; possibly TRBD1 for D (5 bases). The TCR sequence derives from a woman younger than 35 with Graves' hyperthyroidism that later progressed to Graves' ophthalmopathy. CDR3 sequence: CASSQYRGFSPLHF. In nucleotides, the CDR3 is TGTGCCAGCAGCCAGTACCGGGGCTTTTCACCCCTCCACTTT. The entire variable domain, with the rest obtained from reference TRBV14 and TRBJ1-6, is as follows: EAGVTQFPSHSVIEKGQTVTLRCDPISGHDNLYWYRRVMGKEIKFLLHFVKESKQDESGMPNNRFLAERTGGTYSTLKVQPAELEDSGVYFCASSQYRGFSPLHFGNGTRLTVT.